The rows below give T cell receptor beta chains drawn from one sample of a study of blood T cell repertoires in COVID-19. Data came from immunoSEQ multiplex PCR; TCRdb stores just in-frame clones and leaves some out. Among over 400,000 clones listed, 80% to 90% were seen once. The sample taken for sequencing was peripheral blood. These receptor sequences come from a woman in her 30s with active or convalescent COVID-19. CDR3s include the opening cysteine and the closing phenylalanine or tryptophan. D genes are given only for firm matches. For some rows the clone size is stated as once, few or many, or as a class when expanded; others skip it.

d_call: NA
v_call: TRBV6-1
j_call: TRBJ1-1
clone_size: NA
cdr3_nt: TGTGCCAGCAGTGACCTGACAGAGACTGAAGCTTTCTTT
cdr3_aa: CASSDLTETEAFF

d_call: TRBD1
v_call: TRBV7-2
j_call: TRBJ2-3
clone_size: once
cdr3_nt: TGTGCCAGCAGCCCGGACAGGGTCACAGATACGCAGTATTTT
cdr3_aa: CASSPDRVTDTQYF

d_call: TRBD2
v_call: TRBV4-2
j_call: TRBJ2-5
clone_size: many
cdr3_nt: TGTGCCAGCAGCCAAGATGCGGGAGGGCCATATGAGACCCAGTACTTC
cdr3_aa: CASSQDAGGPYETQYF

d_call: NA
v_call: TRBV23-1
j_call: TRBJ2-7
clone_size: NA
cdr3_nt: TGCGCCAGCAGGGAGGGCGGCTCCTTCTACGAGCAGTACTTC
cdr3_aa: CASREGGSFYEQYF

d_call: NA
v_call: TRBV6-1
j_call: TRBJ1-4
clone_size: NA
cdr3_nt: TGTGCCAGCAGTGAACGCGAAAATGAAAAACTGTTTTTT
cdr3_aa: CASSERENEKLFF

d_call: NA
v_call: TRBV5-1
j_call: TRBJ1-2
clone_size: NA
cdr3_nt: TGCGCCAGCAGCTTGGCCGGGAGTTCTAACTATGGCTACACCTTC
cdr3_aa: CASSLAGSSNYGYTF

d_call: NA
v_call: TRBV13
j_call: TRBJ1-1
clone_size: once
cdr3_nt: TGTGCCACCCGGGGTGACGGGGACACTGAAGCTTTCTTT
cdr3_aa: CATRGDGDTEAFF

d_call: NA
v_call: TRBV29-1
j_call: TRBJ1-2
clone_size: NA
cdr3_nt: TGCAGCGCTTCAGGTTTTGTTAACTATGGCTACACCTTC
cdr3_aa: CSASGFVNYGYTF

d_call: TRBD2
v_call: TRBV11-3
j_call: TRBJ2-1
clone_size: NA
cdr3_nt: TGTGCCAGCAGCTTAGATCCCTTTACTAGCGGGGGCCTAGACTACAATGAGCAGTTCTTC
cdr3_aa: CASSLDPFTSGGLDYNEQFF

d_call: TRBD1
v_call: TRBV5-4
j_call: TRBJ2-7
clone_size: NA
cdr3_nt: TGTGCCAGCAGCCCCTGGACAGGGGGGTCCTACGAGCAGTACTTC
cdr3_aa: CASSPWTGGSYEQYF

d_call: NA
v_call: TRBV12-3/TRBV12-4
j_call: TRBJ1-1
clone_size: NA
cdr3_nt: TGTGCCAGCCTGAGGGGGATGAACACTGAAGCTTTCTTT
cdr3_aa: CASLRGMNTEAFF

d_call: NA
v_call: TRBV25-1
j_call: TRBJ1-1
clone_size: NA
cdr3_nt: TGTGCCAGCAGTGAATTGAAGGGGTCAGCCTCCAGAAACTTT
cdr3_aa: CASSELKGSASRNF

d_call: NA
v_call: TRBV19
j_call: TRBJ1-4
clone_size: NA
cdr3_nt: TGTGCCAGTAGCCCGACGAGGGGGGAAAAACTGTTTTTT
cdr3_aa: CASSPTRGEKLFF

d_call: TRBD1
v_call: TRBV5-1
j_call: TRBJ1-6
clone_size: few
cdr3_nt: TGCGCCAGCAGCGATGGGACAGGTACGAATTCACCCCTCCACTTT
cdr3_aa: CASSDGTGTNSPLHF

d_call: NA
v_call: TRBV19
j_call: TRBJ1-2
clone_size: few
cdr3_nt: TGTGCCAGTAGTCTGGGACGGGGGTATGGCTACACCTTC
cdr3_aa: CASSLGRGYGYTF

d_call: TRBD1
v_call: TRBV19
j_call: TRBJ1-5
clone_size: few
cdr3_nt: TGTGCCAGTAGTCCCAACAGGGGACCCAATCAGCCCCAGCATTTT
cdr3_aa: CASSPNRGPNQPQHF

d_call: TRBD2
v_call: TRBV7-6
j_call: TRBJ2-2
clone_size: NA
cdr3_nt: TGTGCCAGCAGCCGTGGACTAGCGGGGGGCCGCGTCACCGGGGAGCTGTTTTTT
cdr3_aa: CASSRGLAGGRVTGELFF

d_call: TRBD2
v_call: TRBV2
j_call: TRBJ2-7
clone_size: NA
cdr3_nt: TGTGCCAGCAGTGCGTCATCGGGAGGGGGCGAGCAGTACTTC
cdr3_aa: CASSASSGGGEQYF

d_call: TRBD1
v_call: TRBV15
j_call: TRBJ2-7
clone_size: few
cdr3_nt: TGTGCCACCAGGACAGGGGAGGACTACGAGCAGTACTTC
cdr3_aa: CATRTGEDYEQYF

d_call: NA
v_call: TRBV29-1
j_call: TRBJ1-2
clone_size: NA
cdr3_nt: TGCAGCGTTGCCAGGGGTAACTATGGCTACACCTTC
cdr3_aa: CSVARGNYGYTF

d_call: TRBD1
v_call: TRBV2
j_call: TRBJ1-6
clone_size: few
cdr3_nt: TGTGCCAGCAGGGTGGGACAGGGGAATTCACCCCTCCACTTT
cdr3_aa: CASRVGQGNSPLHF

d_call: TRBD1
v_call: TRBV6-5
j_call: TRBJ1-1
clone_size: once
cdr3_nt: TGTGCCAGCAAAACAGGGGTGAACACTGAAGCTTTCTTT
cdr3_aa: CASKTGVNTEAFF

d_call: TRBD1
v_call: TRBV6-1
j_call: TRBJ1-3
clone_size: NA
cdr3_nt: TGTGCCAGCAGTGACGGGACAGGGAACACCATATATTTT
cdr3_aa: CASSDGTGNTIYF

d_call: NA
v_call: TRBV7-6
j_call: TRBJ1-1
clone_size: NA
cdr3_nt: TGTGCCAGCAGCGCAGGGAACACTGAAGCTTTCTTT
cdr3_aa: CASSAGNTEAFF

d_call: TRBD1
v_call: TRBV13
j_call: TRBJ2-5
clone_size: NA
cdr3_nt: TGTGCCAGCAGCCACCGGACAGGGCGAGAGACCCAGTACTTC
cdr3_aa: CASSHRTGRETQYF

d_call: NA
v_call: TRBV9
j_call: TRBJ2-1
clone_size: few
cdr3_nt: TGTGCCAGCAGCCCCCAACGGGAATACAATGAGCAGTTCTTC
cdr3_aa: CASSPQREYNEQFF

d_call: NA
v_call: TRBV25-1
j_call: TRBJ1-5
clone_size: NA
cdr3_nt: TGTGCCAGCAGTGAAAGTCGGGGTAGCAATCAGCCCCAGCATTTT
cdr3_aa: CASSESRGSNQPQHF

d_call: NA
v_call: TRBV30
j_call: TRBJ2-3
clone_size: NA
cdr3_nt: TGTGCCTGGAGTGTAATTAGGCGGAGGGGAGATACGCAGTATTTT
cdr3_aa: CAWSVIRRRGDTQYF

d_call: TRBD2
v_call: TRBV6-1
j_call: TRBJ2-1
clone_size: NA
cdr3_nt: TGTGCCAGCAGTGACGGTGCGGGAGACCACAATGAGCAGTTCTTC
cdr3_aa: CASSDGAGDHNEQFF

d_call: NA
v_call: TRBV3-1/TRBV3-2
j_call: TRBJ1-2
clone_size: NA
cdr3_nt: TGTGCCAGCAGCCGCGCGGGGGGTTTCGGAAGTTGCACCTTC
cdr3_aa: CASSRAGGFGSCTF

d_call: TRBD2
v_call: TRBV6-5
j_call: TRBJ2-1
clone_size: NA
cdr3_nt: TGTGCCAGCAGCCCCGGGACTAGCGGGACCCCAGGGGTCTTC
cdr3_aa: CASSPGTSGTPGVF

d_call: NA
v_call: TRBV19
j_call: TRBJ2-1
clone_size: NA
cdr3_nt: TGTGCCAGTAGTATGATCCAGGGCCATGAGCAGTTCTTC
cdr3_aa: CASSMIQGHEQFF